These 21 T cell receptor beta chains share one sample of origin, sequenced in a study of CXCR3-negative and CXCR3-positive naive CD8 T cells. Study-level results: TRB CDR3 hydrophobicity was greater in CXCR3-positive naive cells than in CXCR3-negative naive cells.

Carrying UMI labels, the TRB cDNA libraries were prepared through 5' RACE. Using the 5' RACE reads, TCRdb records one entry per CDR3 protein without DNA. Recorded for this sample: tens of thousands of distinct CDR3 sequences. No antigen is known for these receptors. The sequenced sample was naive CXCR3+ CD8+ T cells from blood. Subset in this sample: CD45RO-CCR7+CD27+CD95- naive CD8+ T cells expressing CXCR3 (TNR3+). All receptors derive from a human donor in good health. Some clones in this sample may be carry-over from other donors' samples.

The chain joins TRBV29-1 to TRBJ2-2. CDR1 SQVTM and CDR2 ANQGSEA come from the germline V gene. The CDR3 has 11 amino acids. The CDR3 is CSVAAYGELFF.

The V call is TRBV5-6, the J call TRBJ2-3; absent DNA, TCRdb's TRBD2 call cannot be checked. Germline V gives CDR1 SGHDT, CDR2 YYEEEE. CDR3 length: 15 residues. The CDR3 region is CASRASGGTTDTQYF.

This chain uses TRBV29-1 with TRBJ2-7; as DNA is missing, the TRBD2 call by TCRdb cannot be tested. Germline CDR1 SQVTM, CDR2 ANQGSEA. The CDR3 covers 15 residues. The CDR3 loop reads CSVEGLAGESYEQYF.

The genes are TRBV4-1 and TRBJ2-1; TCRdb's D gene call, TRBD1, goes unchecked for lack of DNA. Germline lookup yields CDR1 MGHRA and CDR2 YSYEKL. This CDR3 contains 16 residues. CDR3 amino acids: CASSQWPGVSYNEQFF.

The chain has TRBV28 and TRBJ2-5; the TCRdb call, TRBD2, lacks DNA for checking. Germline V CDR1 and CDR2: MDHEN, SYDVKM. The CDR3 has 14 residues. CDR3 in amino acids: CASTNYQGGETQYF. The variable domain in full, with the rest retrieved from reference TRBV28 and TRBJ2-5, is DVKVTQSSRYLVKRTGEKVFLECVQDMDHENMFWYRQDPGLGLRLIYFSYDVKMKEKGDIPEGYSVSREKKERFSLILESASTNQTSMYLCASTNYQGGETQYFGPGTRLLVL.

V usage is TRBV7-9 and J usage is TRBJ2-1. The CDR3 consists of 15 residues. Germline V gene data show CDR1 as SEHNR and CDR2 as FQNEAQ (reference sequence). The CDR3 here is CASSFSSISYNEQFF.

The J gene is TRBJ1-2, the V gene TRBV7-9; absent DNA, TCRdb's TRBD1 call cannot be checked. Germline values: CDR1 SEHNR, CDR2 FQNEAQ (reference sequence). This CDR3 contains 16 residues. The CDR3 reads CASSSSRDRGVNGYTF.

The CDR3 spells CASSHTGQSYEQYF. V gene TRBV23-1 combines with J gene TRBJ2-7; TCRdb selects TRBD1, and the lack of DNA leaves this call unchecked. TRBV23-1 is an open reading frame, and its role is uncertain. The length of the CDR3 is 14 residues.

The chain has TRBV6-2 or TRBV6-3 and TRBJ2-7. Germline V CDR1 and CDR2: MNHEY, SVGEGT. This CDR3 spans 17 amino acids. The CDR3 protein is CASSYSRSGRQVYEQYF.

The gene calls are TRBV27 and TRBJ1-5; the TRBD1 assignment by TCRdb is unverifiable without DNA. The CDR3 spans 15 residues. CDR1 and CDR2 (germline): MNHEY, SMNVEV (reference sequence). The CDR3 sequence: CASSPSGQVVQPQHF.

The chain joins TRBV4-3 to TRBJ2-7; TCRdb picks TRBD2, but there is no DNA to check that call. CDR1 is LGHNA, CDR2 YSLEER, per germline. The CDR3 contains 14 residues. CDR3 in amino acids: CASSQDILAGEQYF.

This chain links TRBV12-3 or TRBV12-4 with TRBJ2-2. The CDR3 covers 14 residues. This CDR3 reads CASRTTAIGGELFF.

This sequence joins TRBV7-2 and TRBJ2-7; the D call from TCRdb, TRBD2, cannot be confirmed without DNA. This CDR3 is built from 13 residues. Germline V gives CDR1 SGHTA, CDR2 FQGNSA. The CDR3 reads CASSPGLTYEQYF. Filled out from reference TRBV7-2 and TRBJ2-7, the complete variable domain reads GAGVSQSPSNKVTEKGKDVELRCDPISGHTALYWYRQSLGQGLEFLIYFQGNSAPDKSGLPSDRFSAERTGGSVSTLTIQRTQQEDSAVYLCASSPGLTYEQYFGPGTRLTVT.

The CDR3 is CASSGQNHHEQYF. J is TRBJ2-7 and V is TRBV6-6; TCRdb's assignment of TRBD1 cannot be checked, as there is no DNA. Germline CDR1 MNHNY, CDR2 SVGAGI (reference sequence). The CDR3 runs 13 residues.

The chain has TRBV14 and TRBJ2-1; TCRdb lists TRBD2, though no DNA is available to test this call. Germline V gives CDR1 SGHDN, CDR2 FVKESK. The CDR3 covers 15 residues. CDR3 loop: CASSRLAGGRHEQFF.

V and J are TRBV12-3 or TRBV12-4 and TRBJ2-7; the D gene TCRdb calls, TRBD1, cannot be checked with no DNA. This CDR3 is 14 amino acids long. Here the CDR3 reads CASTDRDGPYEQYF.

The chain combines TRBV28 with TRBJ1-5; TCRdb's D gene call, TRBD1, goes unchecked for lack of DNA. This CDR3 region has 15 residues. Germline V gene sequence: CDR1 MDHEN, CDR2 SYDVKM. Here the CDR3 reads CASSPTGSGNQPQHF.

The chain employs TRBV6-5 and TRBJ2-5; TCRdb calls TRBD2, which cannot be checked without DNA. This CDR3 spans 16 amino acids. The V gene's germline CDR1 is MNHEY and CDR2 SVGAGI. CDR3 region: CASSSYIGTFQETQYF.

The gene calls are TRBV28 and TRBJ1-6; TCRdb selects TRBD1, and the lack of DNA leaves this call unchecked. This CDR3 has 14 residues. The V gene's germline CDR1 is MDHEN and CDR2 SYDVKM. The CDR3 sequence: CASSSGGVGSPLHF.

The rearrangement links TRBV19 to TRBJ1-1; TCRdb designates TRBD1, a call that cannot be tested without DNA. Germline V gives CDR1 LNHDA, CDR2 SQIVND (reference sequence). The CDR3 is 13 amino acids. CDR3 loop: CASSISQGTEAFF.

J is TRBJ2-7 and V is TRBV28; the TCRdb D gene call, TRBD2, has no DNA to confirm it. Germline V gives CDR1 MDHEN, CDR2 SYDVKM. The CDR3 has 15 amino acids. The CDR3: CASSFLSTRAYEQYF.